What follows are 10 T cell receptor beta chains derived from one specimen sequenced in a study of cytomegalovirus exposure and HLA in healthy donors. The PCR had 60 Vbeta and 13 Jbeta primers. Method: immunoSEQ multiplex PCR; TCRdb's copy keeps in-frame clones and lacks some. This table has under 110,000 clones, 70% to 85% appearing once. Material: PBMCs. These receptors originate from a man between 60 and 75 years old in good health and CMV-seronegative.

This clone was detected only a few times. The CDR3 DNA follows: TGTGCCAGCAGCTTGGACACAGATCAGCCCCAGCATTTT. Amino acid sequence: CASSLDTDQPQHF. V gene TRBV5-4 combines with J gene TRBJ1-5; D is unresolved. V was cut by 0 bases and J by 5 bases, with 6 bases left in between. Germline-derived CDR1 and CDR2 are SGHNT and YYREEE (reference sequence). The CDR3 length is 13 residues.

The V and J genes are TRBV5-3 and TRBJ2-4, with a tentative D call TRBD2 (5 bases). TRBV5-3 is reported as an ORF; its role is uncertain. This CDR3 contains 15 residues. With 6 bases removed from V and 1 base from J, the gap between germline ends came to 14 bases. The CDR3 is CARNVLSGAKNIQYF. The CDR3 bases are TGTGCCAGAAACGTCTTGTCGGGGGCCAAAAACATTCAGTACTTC.

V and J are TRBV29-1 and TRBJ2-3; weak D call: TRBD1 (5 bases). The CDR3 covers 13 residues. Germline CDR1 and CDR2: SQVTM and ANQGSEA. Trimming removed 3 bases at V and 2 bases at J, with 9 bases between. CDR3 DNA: TGCAGCGTTGAGAGGACAACCACAGATACGCAGTATTTT. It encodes CSVERTTTDTQYF.

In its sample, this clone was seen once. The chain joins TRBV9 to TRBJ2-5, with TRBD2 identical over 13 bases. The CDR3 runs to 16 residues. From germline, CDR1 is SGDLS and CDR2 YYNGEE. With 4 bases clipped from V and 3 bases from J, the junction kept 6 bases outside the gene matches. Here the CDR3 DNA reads TGTGCCAGCAGCTTTGGGACTAGCGGGGCCGAAGAGACCCAGTACTTC. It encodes CASSFGTSGAEETQYF.

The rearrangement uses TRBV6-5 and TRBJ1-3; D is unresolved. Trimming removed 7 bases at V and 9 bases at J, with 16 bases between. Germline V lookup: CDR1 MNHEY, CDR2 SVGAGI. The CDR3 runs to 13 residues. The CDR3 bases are TGTGCCAGCAATTCCGGTGGAAGAGGCACCATATATTTT. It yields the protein CASNSGGRGTIYF.

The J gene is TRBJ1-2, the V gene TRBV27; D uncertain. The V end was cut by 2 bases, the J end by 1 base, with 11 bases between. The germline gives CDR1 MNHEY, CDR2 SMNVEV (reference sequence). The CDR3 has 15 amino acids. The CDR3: CASSLIWPGNYGYTF. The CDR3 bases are TGTGCCAGCAGTTTAATTTGGCCGGGTAACTATGGCTACACCTTC.

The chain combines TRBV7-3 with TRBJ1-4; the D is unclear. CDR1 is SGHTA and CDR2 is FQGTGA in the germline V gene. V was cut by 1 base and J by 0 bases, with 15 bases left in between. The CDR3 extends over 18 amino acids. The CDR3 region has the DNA TGTGCCAGCAGCTTAAACCCCCCCACAGTTGCAACTAATGAAAAACTGTTTTTT. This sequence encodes CASSLNPPTVATNEKLFF.

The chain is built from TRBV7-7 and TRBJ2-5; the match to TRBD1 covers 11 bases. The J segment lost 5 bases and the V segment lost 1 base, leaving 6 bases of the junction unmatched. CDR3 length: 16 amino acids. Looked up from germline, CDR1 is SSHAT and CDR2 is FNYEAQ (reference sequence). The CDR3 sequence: CASSLGGTGGMETQYF. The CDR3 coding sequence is TGTGCCAGCAGCTTAGGGGGGACAGGGGGAATGGAGACCCAGTACTTC.

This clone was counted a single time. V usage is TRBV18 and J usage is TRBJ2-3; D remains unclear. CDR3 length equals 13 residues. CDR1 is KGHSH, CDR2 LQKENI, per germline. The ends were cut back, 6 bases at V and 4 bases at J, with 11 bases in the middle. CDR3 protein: CASSASISDTQYF. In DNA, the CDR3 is TGTGCCAGCTCTGCGAGCATTTCAGATACGCAGTATTTT.

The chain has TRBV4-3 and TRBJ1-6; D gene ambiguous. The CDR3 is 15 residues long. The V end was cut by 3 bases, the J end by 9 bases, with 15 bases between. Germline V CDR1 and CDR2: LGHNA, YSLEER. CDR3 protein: CASSHAGPVSSPLHF. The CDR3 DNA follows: TGCGCCAGCAGCCACGCGGGCCCGGTCAGTTCACCCCTCCACTTT.